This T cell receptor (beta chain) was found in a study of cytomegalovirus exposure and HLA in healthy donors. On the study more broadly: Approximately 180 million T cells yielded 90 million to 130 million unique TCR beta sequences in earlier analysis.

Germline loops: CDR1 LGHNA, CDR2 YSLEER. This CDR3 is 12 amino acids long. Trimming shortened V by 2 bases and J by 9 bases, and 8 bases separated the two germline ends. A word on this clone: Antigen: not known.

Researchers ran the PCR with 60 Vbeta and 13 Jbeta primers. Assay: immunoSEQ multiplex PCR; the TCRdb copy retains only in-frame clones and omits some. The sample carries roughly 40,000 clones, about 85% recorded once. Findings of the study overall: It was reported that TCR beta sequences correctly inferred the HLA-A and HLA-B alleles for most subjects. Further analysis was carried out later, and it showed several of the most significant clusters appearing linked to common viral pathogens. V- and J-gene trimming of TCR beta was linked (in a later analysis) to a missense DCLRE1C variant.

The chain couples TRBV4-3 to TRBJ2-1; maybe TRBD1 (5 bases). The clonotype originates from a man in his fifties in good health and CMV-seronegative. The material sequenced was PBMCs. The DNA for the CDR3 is TGCGCCAGCAGCCAATCAGGGATTGAGCAGTTCTTC. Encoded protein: CASSQSGIEQFF.